One sample yielded the 8 T cell receptor beta chains listed below, sequenced in a study of chemoradiotherapy in HPV16-positive cancers. Assay used: immunoSEQ multiplex PCR; TCRdb lists only in-frame clones, some missing. The sample lists 30,000 to 35,000 clones, 89% seen once, with around 3.1% in the top ten. This specimen consisted of blood, obtained from a patient who underwent chemoradiotherapy. The receptors were sampled from a human donor with HPV-associated anogenital cancer.

V is TRBV7-9 and J is TRBJ2-4; TRBD2 might be the D (6 bases). CDR1 and CDR2 (germline): SEHNR, FQNEAQ (reference sequence). CDR3 size: 16 residues. V dropped 3 bases and J dropped 1 base, with 13 bases sitting between them. Written as DNA, the CDR3 is TGTGCCAGCAGCTTCGGGGGTCTAGCGGCCAAAAACATTCAGTACTTC. It yields the protein CASSFGGLAAKNIQYF. Together with reference TRBV7-9 and TRBJ2-4, the CDR3 gives the full variable domain: DTGVSQNPRHKITKRGQNVTFRCDPISEHNRLYWYRQTLGQGPEFLTYFQNEAQLEKSRLLSDRFSAERPKGSFSTLEIQRTEQGDSAMYLCASSFGGLAAKNIQYFGAGTRLSVL.

This chain uses TRBV7-9 with TRBJ2-2; possible D gene TRBD2, 5 bases. The ends were cut back, 2 bases at V and 3 bases at J, with 10 bases in the middle. The CDR3 has 15 residues. Germline CDR1 SEHNR, CDR2 FQNEAQ (reference sequence). CDR3 sequence (DNA): TGTGCCAGCAGCTTAAATAGCGCCGACACCGGGGAGCTGTTTTTT. Translating gives CASSLNSADTGELFF. Drawing the rest from reference TRBV7-9 and TRBJ2-2, the complete variable domain is DTGVSQNPRHKITKRGQNVTFRCDPISEHNRLYWYRQTLGQGPEFLTYFQNEAQLEKSRLLSDRFSAERPKGSFSTLEIQRTEQGDSAMYLCASSLNSADTGELFFGEGSRLTVL.

The gene calls are TRBV6-5 and TRBJ2-3; possibly TRBD2 for D (6 bases). The germline gives CDR1 MNHEY, CDR2 SVGAGI. With 6 bases removed from V and 3 bases from J, the gap between germline ends came to 16 bases. This CDR3 is built from 15 residues. Here the CDR3 DNA reads TGTGCCAGCAGCGGGGGACTCCATCCGACAGATACGCAGTATTTT. As protein: CASSGGLHPTDTQYF.

The chain combines TRBV5-6 with TRBJ2-5; D possibly matches TRBD1 or TRBD2 (5 bases each). Germline CDR1 is SGHDT and CDR2 is YYEEEE. This CDR3 comprises 14 residues. V lost 4 bases to trimming and J lost 6 bases, with 16 bases between them. The CDR3 protein is CASSPRDLRKTQYF. The CDR3 nucleotides read TGTGCCAGCAGCCCTAGGGACCTCCGGAAGACCCAGTACTTC.

The rearrangement joins TRBV6-6 to TRBJ1-1, with a tentative D call TRBD1 (5 bases). CDR1 MNHNY and CDR2 SVGAGI come from the germline V gene (reference sequence). V was pared by 9 bases and J by 1 base, with 15 bases between. This CDR3 contains 14 residues. CDR3 coding DNA: TGTGCCAGGAGGAGGCGGGGCCGGAACACTGAAGCTTTCTTT. Amino acids: CARRRRGRNTEAFF.

This chain connects TRBV19 to TRBJ1-4; D gene uncertain. CDR3 size: 15 residues. CDR1 and CDR2 from the germline V gene are LNHDA and SQIVND (reference sequence). The V end lost 1 base, the J end lost 5 bases, and 11 bases lay between the germline ends. CDR3 loop: CASSIGAVGNEKLFF. The CDR3 DNA follows: TGTGCCAGTAGTATAGGGGCGGTAGGGAATGAAAAACTGTTTTTT.

About this clone itself: Other DNA sequences within the sample encode an identical CDR3. This CDR3 reads CAWRLAGGREQYF. CDR3 nucleotides: TGTGCCTGGCGACTAGCGGGAGGGCGGGAGCAGTACTTC. The chain links TRBV30 to TRBJ2-7; 14 nucleotides line up with TRBD2. This CDR3 has 13 residues. V was clipped by 5 bases and J by 7 bases; unmatched bases: 4. Germline CDR1 reads GTSNPN; CDR2 reads SVGIG (reference sequence).

This chain connects TRBV18 to TRBJ2-1, with 12 bases matching TRBD2. Germline assignment: CDR1 KGHSH and CDR2 LQKENI. There are 19 residues in the CDR3. With V trimmed by 1 base and J by 0 bases, 7 bases remained unmatched. In DNA, the CDR3 is TGTGCCAGCTCACCACAAGGGACTAGCGGGCCCAGCTCCTACAATGAGCAGTTCTTC. Translation: CASSPQGTSGPSSYNEQFF.